The entry that follows covers one T cell receptor beta chain sequence. Its antigen is unknown. Measured with immunoSEQ multiplex PCR; TCRdb has only the in-frame clones, and not every one. The sample shows 85,000 to 130,000 clones, nearly 95% of them seen only once. These data belong to a study of T cell responses to AZD1222 COVID-19 vaccine. General observations from the study: Unmutated variant regions are reportedly targeted by nearly half of spike-specific TCRs. Spike-specific TCR breadth and depth grew following two AZD1222 doses. At study baseline, merely roughly 6 AZD1222 recipients were seropositive.

There are 15 residues in the CDR3. CDR1 and CDR2 (germline): MGHRA, YSYEKL. The ends were cut back, 1 base at V and 3 bases at J, with 13 bases in the middle. Sequences were derived from peripheral blood, sampled on day 0 of AZD1222 vaccination. The rearrangement uses TRBV4-1 and TRBJ2-7; D might be TRBD1 (6 bases). The receptor was isolated from an adult in good health. CDR3 bases: TGCGCCAGCAGCCAAGCATACAGGGTCGGCTACGAGCAGTACTTC. It specifies CASSQAYRVGYEQYF.